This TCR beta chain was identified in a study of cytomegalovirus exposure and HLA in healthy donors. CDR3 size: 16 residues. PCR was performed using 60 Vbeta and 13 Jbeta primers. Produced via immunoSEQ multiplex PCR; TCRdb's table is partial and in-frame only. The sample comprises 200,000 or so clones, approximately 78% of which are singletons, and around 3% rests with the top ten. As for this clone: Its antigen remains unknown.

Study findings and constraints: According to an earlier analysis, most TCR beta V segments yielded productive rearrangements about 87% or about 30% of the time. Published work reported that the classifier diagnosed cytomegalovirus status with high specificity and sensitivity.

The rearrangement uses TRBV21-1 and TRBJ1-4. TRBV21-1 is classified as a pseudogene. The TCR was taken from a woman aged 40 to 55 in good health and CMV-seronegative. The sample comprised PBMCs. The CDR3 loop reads CASSKVGGRANEKLFF. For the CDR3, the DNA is TGTGCCAGCAGCAAAGTAGGAGGTCGCGCTAATGAAAAACTGTTTTTT.